This T cell receptor (beta chain) was documented in a study of post-analysis software for immune sequencing data (dated by TCRdb to between 2014 and 2016). In terms of the full investigation: Disease courses on record covered relapsing-remitting, secondary progressive and progressive-relapsing multiple sclerosis, though some patients had no subtype annotation. The multiple sclerosis patient repertoires were compared with more than 9 previously published healthy control repertoires from donors aged about 6 to 28 years. A subset of samples was prepared in parallel using single-end sample barcoding, then pooled and co-amplified after Illumina adapter ligation.

Library preparation employed PCR. The listed sequencing device is Illumina HiSeq 2500. To reduce PCR and sequencing biases, unique molecular identifiers were built into the TCR beta cDNA libraries. Per 1 to 10 million input T cells, approximately 500,000 cDNA molecules were obtained, such that each molecule approximated one T cell. The patient libraries were prepared and sequenced with the same protocol used for the earlier healthy control dataset. Within a given batch, samples were prepared together, multiplexed and sequenced on the same HiSeq lane. As for how the authors treated the data: Raw barcoded reads were processed with MIGEC, discarding single-read molecular identifier groups before consensus assembly and CDR3 extraction. Clonotype tables were post-analysed with VDJtools, normalizing diversity by down-sampling all datasets to the smallest sample size. In repertoire overlap clustering, CDR3 amino acid sequences, but not nucleotide sequences, were matched to correct batch-related cross-sample contamination. TCRdb reprocessing: public reads trimmed at Q25 with fastp, clones called with MiXCR, in-frame beta chains kept. Duplicate CDR3 protein sequences are folded into a single record with the most common DNA and genes. TCRdb, not the authors, supplied the V and J calls. For this sample the table gives 700,000 to 900,000 distinct CDR3 sequences, of which 46% were detected only once. Jointly, the top ten make up over 4.5% of the sample.

There are 13 amino acids in the CDR3, from cysteine to phenylalanine inclusive. Just the 39-base CDR3 DNA is kept, in frame starting at base 1. The V and J ends are trimmed by 4 bases and 0 bases, leaving 6 bases between them. Via the germline V gene, CDR1 is ENHRY and CDR2 SYGVKD. The paper's findings and limits, for the study overall: Strong co-clustering of samples prepared in the same batch was shown by direct clustering with F measure, prompting a batch-effect correction. Compared with controls, multiple sclerosis patients had significantly lower normalized Chao1 diversity, a finding suggesting substantial peripheral T-cell clonal expansion. Patients showed significantly higher frequencies than controls for five TRBV segments, among them TRBV5-6, TRBV5-1 and TRBV20-1. The multiple sclerosis patient group was slightly younger than the control group.

This clonotype turned up a few times. Its antigen is currently not known. No much larger clone exists at a distance of one base, and base qualities are not known. TCR beta repertoires were profiled from peripheral blood of 13 young patients with multiple sclerosis to demonstrate the VDJtools post-analysis software. The patients with multiple sclerosis were children and adolescents between 6 and 15 years of age. The specimen was blood. This TCR was sampled from a girl aged 10-17 years with multiple sclerosis. The rearranged segments are TRBV10-3 and TRBJ2-5, and perhaps TRBD2 as D gene, on 5 matching bases. The DNA reads TGTGCCATCAGTGCGGGGTACCAAGAGACCCAGTACTTC. Translation gives CAISAGYQETQYF.